This record looks at one T cell receptor (beta chain) sequence and its context. Its antigen is unidentified. CDR3 size: 14 residues. V lost 4 bases, J lost 4 bases, and 4 bases stayed unmatched. CDR1 is MNHEY, CDR2 SVGAGI, per germline. Vbeta (60) and Jbeta (13) primers were used in the PCR. Assay used: immunoSEQ multiplex PCR; TCRdb lists only in-frame clones, some missing. The sample has 150,000 to 200,000 clones, about four fifths seen once; the top ten hold approximately 1%. This record comes from a study of cytomegalovirus exposure and HLA in healthy donors. Study outcomes and limitations: In an earlier analysis, most TCR beta V segments were productive about 90% or about 30% of the time. There were some V segments, including TRBV6-2 and TRBV6-3, excluded as indistinguishable. Cytomegalovirus status was reportedly diagnosed by the classifier with high specificity and sensitivity.

This TCR derives from a woman in her forties in good health and CMV-seronegative. The chain combines TRBV6-5 with TRBJ1-2; 9 bases are a match to TRBD1. The material sequenced was PBMCs. The DNA of the CDR3 is TGTGCCAGCAGTTTGACAGGGGGATCCTATGGCTACACCTTC. Translated, it gives CASSLTGGSYGYTF.